These T cell receptor beta chains were read from a single sample in a study of blood T cells in healthy people across ages. TCRdb re-called the 5' RACE reads with MiXCR, one entry per CDR3 protein. The sample has about 680,000 distinct CDR3 sequences; around 48% are singletons. Sequenced input: blood. Receptor source: a woman aged 60-70 years in good health. Both conserved end residues are part of each CDR3. A D gene is named only where the DNA matches it firmly. Clone sizes are given selectively: once, few, many, or a class where the clone is expanded.

TRBV4-2	TRBD2	TRBJ2-1	NA	TGTGCCAGCAGCCCACCGGGACTAGCCTACAATGAGCAGTTCTTC	CASSPPGLAYNEQFF
TRBV7-2	NA	TRBJ2-5	many	TGTGCCAGCAGCTCATCTAGTGTGGAGACCCAGTACTTC	CASSSSSVETQYF
TRBV28	NA	TRBJ2-6	few	TGTGCCAGCAGTTACTTCCGAAAGGACCTCTCTGGGGCCAACGTCCTGACTTTC	CASSYFRKDLSGANVLTF
TRBV7-3	NA	TRBJ2-3	NA	TGTGCCAGCAGCTTAAAGGGGAGAGGTACAGATACGCAGTATTTT	CASSLKGRGTDTQYF
TRBV4-3	NA	TRBJ1-2	NA	TGCGCCAGCAGCCAAGACCCCGGGTCTGGCTACACCTTC	CASSQDPGSGYTF
TRBV5-1	NA	TRBJ1-1	few	TGCGCCAGCAGCTTGGCCGCAGGACGTGGCAGAGCAGACACTGAAGCTTTCTTT	CASSLAAGRGRADTEAFF
TRBV5-1	TRBD1	TRBJ2-7	many	TGTGCCAGCAGCTTGGACAGGACCTACGAGCAGTACTTC	CASSLDRTYEQYF
TRBV28	TRBD2	TRBJ2-3	NA	TGTGCCAGCAGTCCTCCTAGCGGCCCCACAGATACGCAGTATTTT	CASSPPSGPTDTQYF
TRBV10-2	TRBD2	TRBJ2-1	NA	TGCGCCAGTACTTCCGGGACTAGCGGGAGGGGCGGACGGAATGAGCAGTTCTTC	CASTSGTSGRGGRNEQFF
TRBV14	NA	TRBJ2-5	NA	TGTGCCAGCAGCCAAGGGACATTAGAGACCCAGTACTTC	CASSQGTLETQYF
TRBV4-2	TRBD2	TRBJ2-7	NA	TGTGCCAGCAGCCAAGTCCTTGGACTAGGAGGCGAGCAGTACTTC	CASSQVLGLGGEQYF
TRBV20-1	TRBD1	TRBJ1-5	NA	TGCAGTGCTAGAGCTGGATCGGGCGGACAGGGGACCTATAGCAATCAGCCCCAGCATTTT	CSARAGSGGQGTYSNQPQHF
TRBV18	TRBD1	TRBJ1-2	few	TGTGCCAGCTCACCCACGGGTCCGGGACAGGGGGTTGGCTACACCTTC	CASSPTGPGQGVGYTF
TRBV7-9	NA	TRBJ2-4	NA	TGTGCCAGCAGCTTAGTCGGCGCAGGGACCCACGGGCAGTACTTC	CASSLVGAGTHGQYF
TRBV2	NA	TRBJ2-7	NA	TGTGCCAGCAGTGCCGGGACGGAAGAGCAGTACTTC	CASSAGTEEQYF
TRBV7-2	TRBD2	TRBJ2-7	few	TGTGCCAGCACCGCGAAAGCGGGAGGAGACGAGCAGTACTTC	CASTAKAGGDEQYF
TRBV3-1	NA	TRBJ2-3	NA	TGTGCCAGCAGCCAAGATTGGGACTCCAGCGAGGATACGCAGTATTTT	CASSQDWDSSEDTQYF
TRBV12-3/TRBV12-4	NA	TRBJ1-1	few	TGTGCCAGCAGTCGAACGGCAGGGAACACTGAAGCTTTCTTT	CASSRTAGNTEAFF
TRBV5-4	TRBD2	TRBJ2-1	once	TGTGCCAGCAGGTCCGGGACTATGAACTACAATGAGCAGTTCTTC	CASRSGTMNYNEQFF
TRBV10-3	NA	TRBJ2-7	few	TGTGCCATCAGTGAGTCGAACACATACCACTACGAGCAGTACTTC	CAISESNTYHYEQYF
TRBV28	NA	TRBJ2-5	once	TGTGCCAGCAGTTTAATGGACCGCGGAGAGACCCAGTACTTC	CASSLMDRGETQYF
TRBV4-1	TRBD2	TRBJ2-1	NA	TGCGCCAGCAGCCAGATAGGAGGGAGGGACAATGAGCAGTTCTTC	CASSQIGGRDNEQFF
TRBV5-6	NA	TRBJ1-6	NA	TGTGCCAGCAGCTTTGGGTCAGGAGCTCTCCACTTT	CASSFGSGALHF
TRBV29-1	NA	TRBJ2-5	NA	TGCAGCGTTGATCAGGGAGGTTCCCACAATGAGCAGTACTTC	CSVDQGGSHNEQYF
TRBV6-2/TRBV6-3	NA	TRBJ2-7	NA	TGTGCCAGCAGTTACCCGGCTTTGGACCGGTACGAGCAGTACTTC	CASSYPALDRYEQYF
TRBV15	TRBD1	TRBJ2-7	NA	TGTGCCACCAGCAGAGATTTCGACAGGGTCTACGAGCAGTACTTC	CATSRDFDRVYEQYF
TRBV5-1	TRBD1	TRBJ2-1	NA	TGCGCCAGCGGTGGGACAGGGTCCTGCAATGAGCAGTTCTTC	CASGGTGSCNEQFF
TRBV6-1	NA	TRBJ2-1	few	TGTGCCAGCAGTGTGGCCGCGAGCTCCTACAATGAGCAGTTCTTC	CASSVAASSYNEQFF
TRBV18	NA	TRBJ1-2	NA	TGTGCCAGCTCACCGGGACGGTCGTCCTATGGCTACACCTTC	CASSPGRSSYGYTF
TRBV7-8	NA	TRBJ2-7	once	TGTGCCAGCAGCCCCGAAACGGGGGTGGGGTGGCAGTACTTC	CASSPETGVGWQYF
TRBV4-1	NA	TRBJ2-7	NA	TGCGCCAGCAGCCAAGTGACCTGGTACGAGCAGTACTTC	CASSQVTWYEQYF
TRBV7-2	NA	TRBJ1-2	few	TGTGCCAGCAGCCCTGTGCGGGATCGCGGCTACACCTTC	CASSPVRDRGYTF
TRBV18	NA	TRBJ2-7	NA	TGTGCCAGCTCACCCGGCGCCGGGAGAGGTCGGGATGAGCAGTACTTC	CASSPGAGRGRDEQYF
TRBV18	NA	TRBJ2-5	few	TGTGCCAGCTCACCCGCCAACGCGAGGCACCGAAGGACCCAGTACTTC	CASSPANARHRRTQYF
TRBV10-3	NA	TRBJ1-2	few	TGTGCCATCAGTGAGTCGGGGGACAACTATGGCTACACCTTC	CAISESGDNYGYTF
TRBV2	NA	TRBJ1-2	few	TGTGCCAGCACCGCGAGAGGGATCTATGGCTACACCTTC	CASTARGIYGYTF
TRBV10-3	NA	TRBJ2-7	NA	TGTGCCGTTAGCGGACAGAAGACCTACGAGCAGTACTTC	CAVSGQKTYEQYF
TRBV2	NA	TRBJ2-1	NA	TGTGCCAGCAGTGGGGACGGAATGGGGCAGTTCTTC	CASSGDGMGQFF
TRBV20-1	NA	TRBJ2-7	once	TGCAGTGCTAGGGATAGGGAGCGATCCCGCGACGAGCAGTACTTC	CSARDRERSRDEQYF
TRBV10-3	NA	TRBJ2-1	NA	TGTGCCATCAGTGAGCGGACAGACCAAGAGACCCAGTTCTTC	CAISERTDQETQFF
TRBV10-3	TRBD2	TRBJ2-5	NA	TGTGCCATCAGTCGGGGACTAGCGGGAAAAGAGACCCAGTACTTC	CAISRGLAGKETQYF
TRBV6-5	TRBD2	TRBJ2-1	NA	TGTGCCAGCAGTTACGGTGCGGGAGGGGGGATATACAATGAGCAGTTCTTC	CASSYGAGGGIYNEQFF
TRBV6-2/TRBV6-3	NA	TRBJ2-1	NA	TGTGCCAGCGGGGACGGGCCCTACAATGAGCAGTTCTTC	CASGDGPYNEQFF
TRBV29-1	NA	TRBJ2-4	once	TGCAGCGTTGAAGCGGGGCTCAAAAACATTCGGTACTTC	CSVEAGLKNIRYF
TRBV7-2	NA	TRBJ2-5	NA	TGTGCCAGCAGCTTACAGGGTGCCAGCCAAGAGACCCAGTACTTC	CASSLQGASQETQYF
TRBV7-2	TRBD2	TRBJ2-5	few	TGTGCCAGCAGCCGCGGACTAGCGGGAGGGCCCTTACAAGAGACCCAGTACTTC	CASSRGLAGGPLQETQYF
TRBV28	TRBD1	TRBJ1-2	NA	TGTGCCAGCAGTCCATGGACAGGCGAATCGAACTATGGCTACACCTTC	CASSPWTGESNYGYTF
TRBV9	NA	TRBJ2-7	NA	TGTGCCAGCAGCCAGAGGATAAGCTCCTACGAGCAGTACTTC	CASSQRISSYEQYF
TRBV27	TRBD2	TRBJ2-1	few	TGTGCCAGCAGTCCGACTAGCGTCCCCTGGAATGAGCAGTTCTTC	CASSPTSVPWNEQFF
TRBV5-1	TRBD2	TRBJ2-7	NA	TGCGCCAGCAGCACCCGGGAGGGCCCCTACGAGCAGTACTTC	CASSTREGPYEQYF
TRBV4-1	TRBD1	TRBJ2-1	NA	TGCGCCAGCAGCCAATTGACAGGGGTTGGAAATGAGCAGTTCTTC	CASSQLTGVGNEQFF
TRBV15	NA	TRBJ2-2	NA	TGTGCCACCAGCAGAGAGTTTCTTCCGGGAGACACCGGAGAGCTGTTTTTT	CATSREFLPGDTGELFF
TRBV3-1	TRBD1	TRBJ1-2	NA	TGTGCCAGCAGCCCCCGACAGGGGGCAGGGAGTAACTATGGCTACACCTTC	CASSPRQGAGSNYGYTF
TRBV12-3/TRBV12-4	NA	TRBJ2-7	NA	TGTGCCAGCAGCAAAAAGGGCTACGAGCAGTACTTC	CASSKKGYEQYF
TRBV20-1	NA	TRBJ2-2	NA	TGCAGTGCTTGGGACCGTAGGGACACCGGGGAGCTGTTTTTT	CSAWDRRDTGELFF